This section outlines one T cell receptor beta chain sequence together with its context. Its antigen remains unidentified. Other DNA sequences in this specimen translate into the identical CDR3. This sample was taken from a study of T cell responses to AZD1222 COVID-19 vaccine. General study points: Repertoires in all cases were sampled only once the peak T cell response had passed. Spike-specific TCR breadth and depth grew following two AZD1222 doses. Of spike-specific TCRs, nearly half reportedly target regions left unmutated in variants.

Measured with immunoSEQ multiplex PCR; TCRdb has only the in-frame clones, and not every one. The sample lists about 160,000 clones, 92% occurring once. Trimming removed 0 bases from V and 8 bases from J, with 10 bases in between. Germline V gives CDR1 LGHNA, CDR2 YNFKEQ. The CDR3 sequence is 13 residues long. V is TRBV4-2 and J is TRBJ1-2; D may be TRBD1 (5 bases). Material: peripheral blood, obtained on day 0 of MenACWY control vaccination. The receptor was isolated from an adult in good health. CDR3 region: CASSQDRGDGYTF. For the CDR3, the DNA is TGTGCCAGCAGCCAAGATCGCGGGGACGGCTACACCTTC.